Listed here are 24 T cell receptor beta chains from one sample, sequenced in a study of neurological immune-mediated disorders (dated by TCRdb to the late 2010s). Libraries were built with 5' RACE. TCRdb records Illumina HiSeq 2500 as the sequencer. TCRdb reprocessed the public reads (quality trimming at Q25 with fastp, clone calling with MiXCR) and kept in-frame beta chains. Rows are combined by CDR3 protein, so each entry shows the most common genes and DNA. This sample lists about 50,000 distinct CDR3 sequences; 10% were detected once. The ten largest clones take up 21% of the sample. The source material was PBMCs. The receptors come from a woman aged 40 to 55 with HTLV-1-associated myelopathy (HAM/TSP).

This clonotype was seen at least ten times. The rearrangement links TRBV12-3 or TRBV12-4 to TRBJ1-4, with D unresolved. This CDR3 has 13 residues. Trimming pared 8 bases from V and 2 bases from J, leaving 9 bases between. The CDR3 is CASDVGTNEKLFF. The CDR3 DNA reads TGTGCCAGCGACGTAGGGACTAATGAAAAACTGTTTTTT.

This clonotype was counted many times. V is TRBV2 and J is TRBJ2-7, with a possible D match to TRBD1 (6 bases). CDR1 is SNHLY and CDR2 is FYNNEI in the germline V gene. The CDR3 spans 15 residues. Trimming took 6 bases from V and 0 from J, leaving 15 bases between them. The CDR3 DNA sequence: TGTGCCAGCAGCTACCGACAGGCTCCCTCCTACGAGCAGTACTTC. This encodes CASSYRQAPSYEQYF.

This clonotype showed up many times. The chain combines TRBV7-9 with TRBJ2-3; 8 bases map to TRBD2. Germline loops: CDR1 SEHNR, CDR2 FQNEAQ (reference sequence). Germline trimming cut 8 bases from V and 2 bases from J; bases unmatched to any gene: 3. The CDR3 is 13 amino acids. CDR3 bases: TGTGCCAGCGAGCGGGGGAACACAGATACGCAGTATTTT. Protein sequence: CASERGNTDTQYF.

There are many counts of this clonotype. The CDR3 DNA follows: TGCGCCAGCAGCCGAGGGATCTTGTCCTACGAGCAGTACTTC. It encodes CASSRGILSYEQYF. The rearrangement links TRBV4-1 to TRBJ2-7; D might be TRBD2 (5 bases). The CDR3 loop spans 14 amino acids. Germline V CDR1 and CDR2: MGHRA, YSYEKL. V shed 4 bases and J shed 1 base, with 11 bases lying between them.

This clonotype was picked up many times. This chain uses TRBV20-1 with TRBJ2-5, with TRBD1 as a possible D gene (5 bases). Deletions cut 0 bases from V and 10 bases from J, with 15 bases between. This CDR3 contains 13 residues. CDR1 is DFQATT, CDR2 SNEGSKA, per germline (reference sequence). The CDR3 DNA reads TGCAGTGCTAGAGATCCCCTCAGGGAAGGCCAGTACTTC. It is translated as CSARDPLREGQYF.

This clonotype has at least ten counts. J is TRBJ2-7 and V is TRBV13; TRBD1 matches at 12 bases. V gave up 5 bases and J gave up 4 bases; unmatched junction bases: 6. The germline V gene encodes CDR1 PRHDT and CDR2 FYEKMQ (reference sequence). The length of the CDR3 is 15 residues. In DNA, the CDR3 is TGTGCCAGCAGCCACCGGGGACAGGGGGCGTACGAGCAGTACTTC. Translating gives CASSHRGQGAYEQYF.

This clonotype showed up many times. The V and J genes are TRBV7-2 and TRBJ2-7; D might be TRBD2 (5 bases). Per germline, CDR1 SGHTA and CDR2 FQGNSA. With 5 bases removed from V and 2 bases from J, the gap between germline ends came to 10 bases. CDR3 length equals 13 residues. This CDR3 reads CASSRRAAYEQYF. The DNA of the CDR3 is TGTGCCAGCAGCCGGAGAGCGGCCTACGAGCAGTACTTC.

This clonotype was recorded at least ten times. This chain connects TRBV4-3 to TRBJ1-2; perhaps TRBD1 as D (5 bases). Germline V gives CDR1 LGHNA, CDR2 YSLEER. The CDR3 consists of 15 residues. Trimming took 4 bases from V and 1 from J, leaving 13 bases between them. CDR3 residues: CASSRSFQGNYGYTF. Written as DNA, the CDR3 is TGCGCCAGCAGCCGCTCGTTTCAGGGTAACTATGGCTACACCTTC.

This clonotype appeared many times. V gene TRBV21-1 combines with J gene TRBJ2-2; the tabulated D call, TRBD1, remains unverified against the DNA. TRBV21-1 is flagged as a pseudogene. The CDR3 has 16 amino acids. CDR3 DNA sequence: TGTGCCAGCACCCCTGGGACAGGGGTAAACACCGGGGAGCTGTTTTTT. Amino acids: CASTPGTGVNTGELFF.

This clonotype was found many times. The rearrangement links TRBV27 to TRBJ2-1; 9 bases align to TRBD2. V trimming: 7 bases; J trimming: 3 bases; junction bases outside the gene matches: 7. Germline V CDR1 and CDR2: MNHEY, SMNVEV (reference sequence). There are 15 residues in the CDR3. In DNA, the CDR3 is TGTGCCAGCAACAAAGCGGGGGGCATCTACAATGAGCAGTTCTTC. The encoded protein is CASNKAGGIYNEQFF.

There are many counts of this clonotype. The rearrangement uses TRBV12-3 or TRBV12-4 and TRBJ2-7; 8 nucleotides line up with TRBD2. Trimming took 7 bases from V and 2 from J; bases not matched to a gene: 1. This CDR3 is 12 amino acids long. For the CDR3, the DNA is TGTGCCAGCACGCGGGGGGCCTACGAGCAGTACTTC. The encoded protein is CASTRGAYEQYF.

This clonotype came up many times. J is TRBJ2-2 and V is TRBV15; D might be TRBD1 (6 bases). V was pared by 4 bases and J by 1 base, with 19 bases between. Germline V gene data show CDR1 as LNHNV and CDR2 as YYDKDF (reference sequence). The CDR3 is 18 amino acids. The CDR3: CATSMTGLMSLNTGELFF. The CDR3, as DNA: TGTGCCACCAGCATGACAGGTCTAATGAGTTTGAACACCGGGGAGCTGTTTTTT.

J is TRBJ2-2 and V is TRBV6-1, with D possibly matching TRBD1 (5 bases). The germline V gene encodes CDR1 MNHNS and CDR2 SASEGT. The CDR3 is made up of 18 amino acids. Trimming pared 7 bases from V and 0 bases from J, leaving 21 bases between. CDR3 DNA: TGTGCCAGCACTCGACAGAAGTATCAATCCTCGAACACCGGGGAGCTGTTTTTT. Its protein is CASTRQKYQSSNTGELFF.

This clonotype was recorded many times. The chain employs TRBV4-2 and TRBJ2-3; the D is unclear. The CDR3 is 13 amino acids. V shed 0 bases and J shed 5 bases, with 6 bases lying between them. Germline-derived CDR1 and CDR2 are LGHNA and YNFKEQ. Written as DNA, the CDR3 is TGTGCCAGCAGCCAAGAAGGCGGAGATACGCAGTATTTT. Amino acids: CASSQEGGDTQYF.

This chain uses TRBV7-2 with TRBJ2-3; D not certain. CDR1 and CDR2 (germline): SGHTA, FQGNSA. The CDR3 covers 12 residues. Between the trimmed V and J ends, which lost 3 bases and 8 bases, there was a span of 9 bases. Written as DNA, the CDR3 is TGTGCCAGCAGCTTGGCAAGGGCTACGCAGTATTTT. It codes for CASSLARATQYF.

Many counts were recorded for this clonotype. The chain has TRBV30 and TRBJ2-3; either TRBD1 or TRBD2 may supply D (5 bases each). This CDR3 spans 11 amino acids. CDR1 is GTSNPN, CDR2 SVGIG, per germline (reference sequence). The DNA for the CDR3 is TGTGCGTGGGACGTTTCAGATACGCAGTATTTT. This codes for CAWDVSDTQYF.

The sample holds a few counts of this clonotype. The chain has TRBV7-2 and TRBJ2-3; D possibly uses TRBD1 or TRBD2 (5 bases each). V gave up 5 bases and J gave up 5 bases, with 17 bases separating them. Germline V gene sequence: CDR1 SGHTA, CDR2 FQGNSA. The CDR3 is made up of 15 amino acids. The CDR3 region is CASSLRPGRRDTQYF. DNA of the CDR3: TGTGCCAGCAGCCTAAGACCGGGACGGAGAGATACGCAGTATTTT.

V usage is TRBV7-2 and J usage is TRBJ2-7, with 9 positions matching TRBD1. Germline V CDR1 and CDR2: SGHTA, FQGNSA. After removal of 5 bases from V and 5 bases from J, the junction contained 4 bases not matched to a gene. The CDR3 has 13 amino acids. CDR3 sequence reads: CASSPWTGDEQYF. As DNA, the CDR3 is TGTGCCAGCAGCCCATGGACAGGGGACGAGCAGTACTTC.

This chain joins TRBV7-3 and TRBJ2-2; D gene uncertain. CDR3 length equals 13 residues. The V end was cut by 6 bases, the J end by 9 bases, with 14 bases between. CDR1 is SGHTA and CDR2 is FQGTGA in the germline V gene. The CDR3 DNA reads TGTGCCAGCAGGTGGTCGAAAACCAGGGAGCTGTTTTTT. This translates into CASRWSKTRELFF. Filled out from reference TRBV7-3 and TRBJ2-2, the complete variable domain reads GAGVSQTPSNKVTEKGKYVELRCDPISGHTALYWYRQSLGQGPEFLIYFQGTGAADDSGLPNDRFFAVRPEGSVSTLKIQRTERGDSAVYLCASRWSKTRELFFGEGSRLTVL.

This clonotype was counted ten times or more. The J gene is TRBJ2-7, the V gene TRBV20-1; 9 positions agree with TRBD2. Germline V gene sequence: CDR1 DFQATT, CDR2 SNEGSKA (reference sequence). This CDR3 is built from 15 residues. The V gene end was trimmed by 3 bases and the J gene end by 2 bases; junction bases not matched to a gene: 8. The CDR3 protein is CSARDSGGHPYEQYF. DNA for the CDR3: TGCAGTGCTAGGGATAGCGGGGGCCATCCCTACGAGCAGTACTTC.

This clonotype was seen ten or more times. The chain carries TRBV5-1 and TRBJ1-4, with 11 bases identical to TRBD1. The V segment lost 4 bases and the J segment 0 bases; nucleotides outside the gene matches: 5. This CDR3 spans 17 amino acids. Looked up from germline, CDR1 is SGHRS and CDR2 is YFSETQ. The DNA for the CDR3 is TGCGCCAGCAGCATCCGGGGACAGGGGGCAACTAATGAAAAACTGTTTTTT. Amino acids: CASSIRGQGATNEKLFF.

This clonotype has at least ten counts. The V and J genes are TRBV7-2 and TRBJ1-2; D gene uncertain. Germline V gives CDR1 SGHTA, CDR2 FQGNSA. This CDR3 is 14 amino acids long. V gave up 0 bases and J gave up 4 bases, with 9 bases separating them. The CDR3 DNA sequence: TGTGCCAGCAGCTTAGCGGGGAACCGCTATGGCTACACCTTC. This codes for CASSLAGNRYGYTF.

The table lists this clonotype with many counts. The J gene is TRBJ2-7, the V gene TRBV20-1, with 8 positions matching TRBD1. CDR1 is DFQATT, CDR2 SNEGSKA, per germline (reference sequence). The CDR3 runs 14 residues. Losses at the gene ends were 7 bases for V and 3 bases for J; bases not matched to a gene: 11. The CDR3 nucleotides are TGCAGTGAGGACAGGGAGAAATGTTTCTACGAGCAGTACTTC. This sequence encodes CSEDREKCFYEQYF.

This clonotype was counted ten times or more. The chain combines TRBV4-2 with TRBJ2-5; possible D gene TRBD1, 6 bases. Trimming cost V 0 bases and J 7 bases, with 18 bases left between them. From germline, CDR1 is LGHNA and CDR2 YNFKEQ. The CDR3 is 16 amino acids. CDR3 residues: CASSQDQGQPYGTQYF. Written as DNA, the CDR3 is TGTGCCAGCAGCCAAGACCAAGGACAGCCCTACGGGACCCAGTACTTC.